This T cell receptor (beta chain) was identified in a study of cytomegalovirus exposure and HLA in healthy donors. This clone was seen only once. The PCR ran on 60 Vbeta and 13 Jbeta primers. Profiling relied on immunoSEQ multiplex PCR, and the TCRdb table lists in-frame clones only, not all of them. The sample includes some 170,000 clones, just under 80% of them seen just once. CDR1 is SGHTA and CDR2 is FQGNSA in the germline V gene. Trimming stripped 5 bases from V and 3 bases from J, with 14 bases between. This CDR3 spans 15 amino acids. The sample was PBMCs. The sequence derives from a female donor in good health and CMV-seronegative. The chain carries TRBV7-2 and TRBJ1-5; D perhaps matches TRBD1 (5 bases). Here the CDR3 reads CASSGLGGTNQPQHF. CDR3 sequence (DNA): TGTGCCAGCAGCGGTTTGGGAGGGACCAATCAGCCCCAGCATTTT.